This TCR beta chain originates from a study of cytomegalovirus exposure and HLA in healthy donors. Germline assignment: CDR1 MNHEY and CDR2 SMNVEV (reference sequence). The CDR3 contains 16 residues. The V segment lost 5 bases and the J segment 4 bases; nucleotides outside the gene matches: 14. Amplification used 60 Vbeta primers and 13 Jbeta primers. Measured with immunoSEQ multiplex PCR; TCRdb has only the in-frame clones, and not every one. The table records 130,000 to 150,000 clones, roughly four fifths of them present only once. The genes are TRBV27 and TRBJ2-7, with TRBD1 matching over 7 bases. This sequence originates from a man aged 35-49 years in good health and CMV-seropositive. Sequencing was carried out using PBMCs. The CDR3 loop is CASSEAKTGLNYEQYF. The CDR3 DNA sequence: TGTGCCAGCAGTGAGGCTAAGACAGGGCTTAATTACGAGCAGTACTTC.